This entry is about one TCR beta chain. This specimen comes from a study of blood T cell repertoires in COVID-19. Background on the study: The United States, Italy and Spain provided the acute and convalescent COVID-19 samples.

Authors' analysis steps: Reference gene primers were amplified, and this amplification served to estimate nucleated cell counts. Measured with immunoSEQ multiplex PCR; TCRdb has only the in-frame clones, and not every one. V and J calls and clone size are copied from that table; D and trimming were computed from the DNA. The sample has approximately 190,000 clones, roughly four fifths seen once. V was shortened by 1 base and J by 1 base, with 17 bases between the two germline ends. Looked up from germline, CDR1 is MGHRA and CDR2 is YSYEKL. This CDR3 comprises 18 residues. V and J are TRBV4-1 and TRBJ1-5; a possible D gene is TRBD1 (5 bases). This TCR was sampled from a woman in her 40s with acute or convalescent COVID-19. The sample was peripheral blood. The DNA for the CDR3 is TGCGCCAGCAGCCAAGTCAGGGCAGGATCACAGAGCAATCAGCCCCAGCATTTT. This encodes CASSQVRAGSQSNQPQHF.